Sequencing of this T cell receptor beta chain was carried out in a study of T cells in localized non-small cell lung cancer. The germline CDR1 and CDR2 sequences are MDHEN and SYDVKM. This CDR3 spans 16 amino acids. V was cut by 4 bases and J by 1 base, with 13 bases left in between. Some clones are missing from TCRdb's copy, which holds only in-frame ones; the method was immunoSEQ multiplex PCR. The repertoire consists of 70,000 or so clones, with 70% to 85% occurring once and the leading ten covering 1.3%. Specimen: peripheral blood, collected before any cancer treatment. The chain couples TRBV28 to TRBJ1-4, with D unresolved. The clonotype comes from a female donor over 55 with stage I lung adenocarcinoma. CDR3 amino acids: CASSSSSWITNEKLFF. CDR3 coding DNA: TGTGCCAGCAGTTCCTCCTCTTGGATAACTAATGAAAAACTGTTTTTT.